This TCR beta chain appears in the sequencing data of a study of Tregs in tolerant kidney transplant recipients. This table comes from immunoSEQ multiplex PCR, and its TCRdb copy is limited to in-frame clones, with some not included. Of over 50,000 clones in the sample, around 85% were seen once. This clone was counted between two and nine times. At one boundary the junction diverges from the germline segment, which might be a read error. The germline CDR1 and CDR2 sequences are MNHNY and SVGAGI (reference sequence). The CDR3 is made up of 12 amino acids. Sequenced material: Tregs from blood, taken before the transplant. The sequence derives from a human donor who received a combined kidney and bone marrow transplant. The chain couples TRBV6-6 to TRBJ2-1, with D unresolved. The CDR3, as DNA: TGTGCCAGCAGTTACTCCCACAATGAGCAGTTCTTC. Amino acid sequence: CASSYSHNEQFF.